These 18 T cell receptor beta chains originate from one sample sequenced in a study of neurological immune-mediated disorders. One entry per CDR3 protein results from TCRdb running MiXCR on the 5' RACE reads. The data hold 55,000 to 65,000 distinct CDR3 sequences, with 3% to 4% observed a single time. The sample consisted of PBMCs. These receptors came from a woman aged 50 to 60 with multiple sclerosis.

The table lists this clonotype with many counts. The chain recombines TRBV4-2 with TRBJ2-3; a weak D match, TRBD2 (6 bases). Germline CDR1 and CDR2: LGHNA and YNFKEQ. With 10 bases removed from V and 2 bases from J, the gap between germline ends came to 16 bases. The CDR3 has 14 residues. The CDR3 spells CATGGGGNTDTQYF. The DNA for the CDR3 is TGTGCCACTGGCGGAGGAGGGAACACAGATACGCAGTATTTT.

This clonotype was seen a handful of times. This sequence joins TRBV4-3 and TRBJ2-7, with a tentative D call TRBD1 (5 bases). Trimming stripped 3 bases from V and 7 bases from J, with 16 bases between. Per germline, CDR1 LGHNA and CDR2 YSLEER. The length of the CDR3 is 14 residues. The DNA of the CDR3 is TGCGCCAGCAGCCAGACCGAAAGGGGTCGAGAGCAGTACTTC. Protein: CASSQTERGREQYF.

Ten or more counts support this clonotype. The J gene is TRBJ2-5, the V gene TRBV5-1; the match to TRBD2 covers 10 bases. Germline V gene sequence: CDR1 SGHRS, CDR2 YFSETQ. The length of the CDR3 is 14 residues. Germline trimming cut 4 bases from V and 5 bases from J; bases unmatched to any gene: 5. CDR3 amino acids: CASSLAGDLETQYF. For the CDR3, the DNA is TGCGCCAGCAGCCTAGCGGGAGATCTGGAGACCCAGTACTTC.

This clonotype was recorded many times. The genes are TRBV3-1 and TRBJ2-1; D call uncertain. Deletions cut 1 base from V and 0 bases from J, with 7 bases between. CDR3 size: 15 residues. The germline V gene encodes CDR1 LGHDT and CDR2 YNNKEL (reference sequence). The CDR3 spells CASSQGASSYNEQFF. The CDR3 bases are TGTGCCAGCAGCCAAGGCGCGAGCTCCTACAATGAGCAGTTCTTC.

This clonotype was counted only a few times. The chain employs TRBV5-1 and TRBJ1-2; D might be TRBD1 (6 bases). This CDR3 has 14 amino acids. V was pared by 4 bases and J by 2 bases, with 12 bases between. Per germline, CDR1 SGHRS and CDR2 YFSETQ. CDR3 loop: CASSLTGTNYGYTF. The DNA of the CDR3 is TGCGCCAGCAGCCTGACAGGTACCAACTATGGCTACACCTTC.

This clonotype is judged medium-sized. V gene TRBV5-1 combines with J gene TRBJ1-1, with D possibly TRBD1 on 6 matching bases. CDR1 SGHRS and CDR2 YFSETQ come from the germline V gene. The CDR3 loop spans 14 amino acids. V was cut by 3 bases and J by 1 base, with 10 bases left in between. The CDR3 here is CASSWGLANTEAFF. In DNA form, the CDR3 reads TGCGCCAGCAGCTGGGGGCTCGCGAACACTGAAGCTTTCTTT.

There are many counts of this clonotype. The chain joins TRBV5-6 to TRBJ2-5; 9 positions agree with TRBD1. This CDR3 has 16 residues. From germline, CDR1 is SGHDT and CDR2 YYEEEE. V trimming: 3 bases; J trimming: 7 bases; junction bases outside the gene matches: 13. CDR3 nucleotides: TGTGCCAGCAGCTCTAGAATTGGACAGGGGACGTGGACCCAGTACTTC. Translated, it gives CASSSRIGQGTWTQYF.

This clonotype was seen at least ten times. DNA of the CDR3: TGTGCCAGCAGTTACGTGGACAGGGGGCGCAGGGAGCTGTTTTTT. Protein: CASSYVDRGRRELFF. The rearrangement uses TRBV6-6 and TRBJ2-2, with 11 bases identical to TRBD1. Per germline, CDR1 MNHNY and CDR2 SVGAGI (reference sequence). V lost 2 bases and J lost 9; bases outside the gene matches: 5. CDR3 length: 15 amino acids.

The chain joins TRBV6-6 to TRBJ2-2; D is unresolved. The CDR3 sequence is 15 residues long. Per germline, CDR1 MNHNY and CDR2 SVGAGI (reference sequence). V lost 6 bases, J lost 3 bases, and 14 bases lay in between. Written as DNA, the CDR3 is TGTGCCAGCAGACAGTCCCTGAAGGACACCGGGGAGCTGTTTTTT. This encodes CASRQSLKDTGELFF.

CDR3 residues: CASSPRPQGAHGNQPQHF. The CDR3 DNA reads as TGTGCCAGCAGCCCACGGCCCCAGGGGGCGCACGGCAATCAGCCCCAGCATTTT. The rearrangement uses TRBV3-1 and TRBJ1-5; 8 bases are a match to TRBD1. J gave up 2 bases and V 4 bases, and 13 bases lay outside the gene matches. Germline V lookup: CDR1 LGHDT, CDR2 YNNKEL (reference sequence). CDR3 length: 18 amino acids.

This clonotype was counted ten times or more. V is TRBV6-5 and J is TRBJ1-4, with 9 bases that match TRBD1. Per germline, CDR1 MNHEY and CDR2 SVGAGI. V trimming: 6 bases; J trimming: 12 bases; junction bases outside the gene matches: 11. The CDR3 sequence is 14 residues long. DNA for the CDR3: TGTGCCAGCAGGGGGACAGGGAACGAGGGCCAACTGTTTTTT. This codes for CASRGTGNEGQLFF.

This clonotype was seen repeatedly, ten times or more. The CDR3: CASSIRPTDTQYF. CDR3 sequence (DNA): TGTGCCAGCAGCATCAGACCCACGGATACGCAGTATTTT. V and J are TRBV7-3 and TRBJ2-3; D not certain. V was cut by 5 bases and J by 6 bases, with 12 bases left in between. There are 13 residues in the CDR3. The germline V gene has CDR1 SGHTA and CDR2 FQGTGA.

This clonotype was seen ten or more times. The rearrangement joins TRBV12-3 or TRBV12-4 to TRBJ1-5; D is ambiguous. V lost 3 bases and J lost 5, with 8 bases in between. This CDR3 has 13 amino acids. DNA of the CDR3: TGTGCCAGCAGTTTTCGGAGAGATCAGCCCCAGCATTTT. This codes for CASSFRRDQPQHF.

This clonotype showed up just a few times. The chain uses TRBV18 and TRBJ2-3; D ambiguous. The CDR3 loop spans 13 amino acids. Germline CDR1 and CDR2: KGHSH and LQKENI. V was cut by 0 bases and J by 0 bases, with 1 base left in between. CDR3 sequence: CASSPPSTDTQYF. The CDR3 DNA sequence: TGTGCCAGCTCACCACCTAGCACAGATACGCAGTATTTT.

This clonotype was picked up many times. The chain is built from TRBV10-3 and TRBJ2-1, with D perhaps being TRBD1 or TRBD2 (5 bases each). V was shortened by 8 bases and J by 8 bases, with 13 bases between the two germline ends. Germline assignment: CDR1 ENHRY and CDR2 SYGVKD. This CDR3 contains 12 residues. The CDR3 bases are TGTGCCATCTGGGACCCCGGGCATGAGCAGTTCTTC. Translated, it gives CAIWDPGHEQFF.

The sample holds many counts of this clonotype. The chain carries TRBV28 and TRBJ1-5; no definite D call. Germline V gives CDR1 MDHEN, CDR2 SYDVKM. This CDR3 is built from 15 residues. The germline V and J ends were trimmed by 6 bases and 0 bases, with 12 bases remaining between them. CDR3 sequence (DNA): TGTGCCAGCAGCAAGACGGGGAATAGCAATCAGCCCCAGCATTTT. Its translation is CASSKTGNSNQPQHF.

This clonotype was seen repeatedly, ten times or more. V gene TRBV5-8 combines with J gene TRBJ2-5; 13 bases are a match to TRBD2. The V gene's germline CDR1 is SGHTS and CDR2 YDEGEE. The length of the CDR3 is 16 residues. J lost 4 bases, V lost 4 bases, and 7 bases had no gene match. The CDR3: CASSARLAGGRETQYF. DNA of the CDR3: TGTGCCAGCAGCGCCCGACTAGCGGGAGGCAGAGAGACCCAGTACTTC.

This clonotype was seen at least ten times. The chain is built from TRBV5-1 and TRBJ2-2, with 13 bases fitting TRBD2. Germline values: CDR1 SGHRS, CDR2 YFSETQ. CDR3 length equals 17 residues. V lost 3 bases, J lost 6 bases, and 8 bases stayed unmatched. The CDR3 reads CASSSDTSGRAAGELFF. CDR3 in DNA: TGCGCCAGCAGCTCGGACACTAGCGGGAGGGCCGCCGGGGAGCTGTTTTTT.